These T cell receptor beta chains were read from a single sample in a study of control samples from healthy donors and cancer patients. TCRdb's copy holds only in-frame clones and misses some; the assay was immunoSEQ multiplex PCR. The sample yields around 120,000 clones, around 93% seen once. Sequencing was performed on PBMCs. The receptors derive from a man aged 45-60 years with head and neck cancer. The CDR3 runs from the conserved cysteine through the conserved F or W. The D gene is left open where the match is weak. For some rows the clone size is stated as once, few or many, or as a class when expanded; others skip it.

J: TRBJ1-2; V: TRBV7-3; size: .; D: .; CDR3: CASSLTGEGLGYGYTF; DNA: TGTGCCAGCAGCTTAACGGGAGAGGGGCTCGGCTATGGCTACACCTTC
J: TRBJ2-3; V: TRBV7-9; size: .; D: TRBD2; CDR3: CASSTSGGHGTDTQYF; DNA: TGTGCCAGCAGCACTAGCGGGGGGCACGGCACAGATACGCAGTATTTT
J: TRBJ1-6; V: TRBV3-1/TRBV3-2; size: .; D: .; CDR3: CASRIGQTNSPLHF; DNA: TGTGCCAGCAGGATTGGACAGACAAATTCACCCCTCCACTTT
J: TRBJ1-1; V: TRBV4-1; size: .; D: .; CDR3: CASSLNPMNTEAFF; DNA: TGCGCCAGCAGCCTTAACCCCATGAACACTGAAGCTTTCTTT
J: TRBJ2-5; V: TRBV7-2; size: once; D: TRBD2; CDR3: CASSLAGGGETQYF; DNA: TGTGCCAGCAGCTTAGCGGGCGGGGGGGAGACCCAGTACTTC
J: TRBJ2-7; V: TRBV2; size: .; D: .; CDR3: CASSVGYPSYEQYF; DNA: TGTGCCAGCAGTGTAGGGTACCCCTCCTACGAGCAGTACTTC
J: TRBJ1-2; V: TRBV30; size: .; D: .; CDR3: CAWSVLQNYGYTF; DNA: TGTGCCTGGAGTGTACTACAGAACTATGGCTACACCTTC
J: TRBJ1-2; V: TRBV6-5; size: .; D: .; CDR3: CASFDWGHGYTF; DNA: TGTGCCAGTTTTGATTGGGGGCATGGCTACACCTTC
J: TRBJ2-3; V: TRBV4-2; size: .; D: TRBD2; CDR3: CASSQEGGLAGADTQYF; DNA: TGTGCCAGCAGCCAAGAAGGGGGACTAGCGGGGGCAGATACGCAGTATTTT
J: TRBJ2-7; V: TRBV18; size: .; D: TRBD1; CDR3: CASSRGQGVFYEQYF; DNA: TGTGCCAGCTCCCGCGGACAGGGTGTGTTCTACGAGCAGTACTTC
J: TRBJ1-3; V: TRBV3-1/TRBV3-2; size: .; D: TRBD1; CDR3: CASSLGQGAGNTIYF; DNA: TGTGCCAGCAGCCTCGGACAGGGAGCTGGAAACACCATATATTTT
J: TRBJ1-2; V: TRBV7-2; size: .; D: .; CDR3: CASSLKGGVGYTF; DNA: TGTGCCAGCAGCTTAAAGGGGGGGGTTGGCTACACCTTC
J: TRBJ2-3; V: TRBV7-8; size: .; D: TRBD2; CDR3: CASSASGRTSRSVYF; DNA: TGTGCCAGCAGCGCCTCCGGCCGGACTAGCCGGTCGGTGTATTTT
J: TRBJ1-2; V: TRBV6-1; size: .; D: .; CDR3: CASSEREFIYGYTF; DNA: TGTGCCAGCAGTGAACGAGAGTTTATCTATGGCTACACCTTC
J: TRBJ2-7; V: TRBV5-6; size: .; D: TRBD1; CDR3: CASSSGTGTYEQYF; DNA: TGTGCCAGCAGTTCCGGGACAGGGACCTACGAGCAGTACTTC
J: TRBJ1-1; V: TRBV9; size: .; D: .; CDR3: CASSARTGSGTEAFF; DNA: TGTGCCAGCAGCGCACGCACAGGGTCGGGCACTGAAGCTTTCTTT
J: TRBJ1-2; V: TRBV7-8; size: .; D: TRBD1; CDR3: CASARQGALQNYGYTF; DNA: TGTGCCAGCGCGCGACAGGGGGCTCTACAAAACTATGGCTACACCTTC
J: TRBJ2-1; V: TRBV15; size: .; D: .; CDR3: CATSRERTNFNEQFF; DNA: TGTGCCACCAGCAGAGAGCGGACTAATTTCAATGAGCAGTTCTTC
J: TRBJ1-1; V: TRBV28; size: .; D: .; CDR3: CASISSMGNTEAFF; DNA: TGTGCCAGCATCTCGTCAATGGGGAACACTGAAGCTTTCTTT
J: TRBJ2-5; V: TRBV3-1/TRBV3-2; size: .; D: TRBD2; CDR3: CASSQVPAPGGETQYF; DNA: TGTGCCAGCAGCCAGGTCCCCGCGCCGGGGGGAGAGACCCAGTACTTC
J: TRBJ1-3; V: TRBV2; size: .; D: TRBD1; CDR3: CASSGPPPGGPRNTIYF; DNA: TGTGCCAGCAGTGGGCCCCCCCCAGGGGGCCCTAGAAACACCATATATTTT
J: TRBJ1-5; V: TRBV18; size: .; D: .; CDR3: CASSDRMNSNQPQHF; DNA: TGTGCCAGCTCAGATAGAATGAATAGCAATCAGCCCCAGCATTTT
J: TRBJ2-3; V: TRBV5-4; size: .; D: TRBD1; CDR3: CASSPGTGETDTQYF; DNA: TGTGCCAGCAGCCCCGGGACAGGGGAAACAGATACGCAGTATTTT
J: TRBJ2-5; V: TRBV29-1; size: .; D: TRBD2; CDR3: CSVELAGKETQYF; DNA: TGCAGCGTAGAACTAGCGGGGAAGGAGACCCAGTACTTC
J: TRBJ2-7; V: TRBV6-5; size: .; D: .; CDR3: CASSLERALLYEQYF; DNA: TGTGCCAGCAGCCTCGAGCGGGCACTCCTTTACGAGCAGTACTTC
J: TRBJ2-1; V: TRBV4-1; size: .; D: .; CDR3: CASSLGPLDEQFF; DNA: TGCGCCAGCAGCCTTGGCCCGTTGGATGAGCAGTTCTTC
J: TRBJ1-6; V: TRBV6-5; size: .; D: .; CDR3: CASSQNDRYNSPLHF; DNA: TGTGCCAGCAGTCAAAACGACAGATATAATTCACCCCTCCACTTT
J: TRBJ1-3; V: TRBV12-3/TRBV12-4; size: .; D: .; CDR3: CASPSGNTIYF; DNA: TGTGCCAGCCCATCTGGAAACACCATATATTTT
J: TRBJ2-1; V: TRBV7-2; size: few; D: .; CDR3: CASSLAWGEQFF; DNA: TGTGCCAGCAGCTTAGCCTGGGGGGAGCAGTTCTTC
J: TRBJ1-4; V: TRBV19; size: .; D: .; CDR3: CASSERTSLAREKLFF; DNA: TGTGCCAGTAGTGAAAGGACGAGTTTGGCTAGGGAAAAACTGTTTTTT
J: TRBJ2-5; V: TRBV24-1; size: .; D: .; CDR3: CATSDLRTETQYF; DNA: TGTGCCACCAGTGATTTACGAACGGAGACCCAGTACTTC
J: TRBJ2-1; V: TRBV5-6; size: .; D: .; CDR3: CASSPASRWGNEQFF; DNA: TGTGCCAGCAGCCCGGCTTCGAGGTGGGGGAATGAGCAGTTCTTC
J: TRBJ1-2; V: TRBV15; size: .; D: .; CDR3: CATSEGRVYGYTF; DNA: TGTGCCACCAGCGAGGGACGAGTCTATGGCTACACCTTC
J: TRBJ1-1; V: TRBV7-2; size: .; D: .; CDR3: CASRKQGTNTEAFF; DNA: TGTGCCAGCAGAAAGCAGGGGACGAACACTGAAGCTTTCTTT
J: TRBJ2-2; V: TRBV18; size: .; D: .; CDR3: CASSPFDSSYVTGELFF; DNA: TGTGCCAGCTCACCATTTGACAGCTCCTATGTCACCGGGGAGCTGTTTTTT
J: TRBJ2-3; V: TRBV3-1/TRBV3-2; size: .; D: .; CDR3: CASSQGFRADTQYF; DNA: TGTGCCAGCAGCCAAGGGTTCAGAGCAGATACGCAGTATTTT
J: TRBJ2-1; V: TRBV18; size: .; D: .; CDR3: CASSPPPPNEQFF; DNA: TGTGCCAGCTCACCACCACCGCCCAATGAGCAGTTCTTC
J: TRBJ2-7; V: TRBV19; size: .; D: .; CDR3: CASSPGQNGDEQYF; DNA: TGTGCCAGTAGCCCGGGTCAAAACGGGGACGAGCAGTACTTC
J: TRBJ1-5; V: TRBV30; size: .; D: .; CDR3: CAWNSGSNQPQHF; DNA: TGTGCCTGGAACTCCGGGAGCAATCAGCCCCAGCATTTT
J: TRBJ2-1; V: TRBV20-1; size: .; D: TRBD2; CDR3: CSASGASGGYNEQFF; DNA: TGCAGTGCTAGTGGGGCTAGCGGGGGTTACAATGAGCAGTTCTTC
J: TRBJ2-7; V: TRBV3-1/TRBV3-2; size: .; D: TRBD2; CDR3: CASAKLYSGGSYEQYF; DNA: TGTGCCAGCGCCAAGCTATATAGCGGGGGGAGCTACGAGCAGTACTTC
J: TRBJ1-1; V: TRBV7-9; size: .; D: .; CDR3: CASSLGTNTEAFF; DNA: TGTGCCAGCAGCTTAGGGACGAACACTGAAGCTTTCTTT
J: TRBJ1-6; V: TRBV9; size: .; D: TRBD1; CDR3: CASSPRGANNSPLHF; DNA: TGTGCCAGCAGCCCCAGGGGGGCAAATAATTCACCCCTCCACTTT
J: TRBJ1-1; V: TRBV15; size: .; D: .; CDR3: CATSGLPGETGEGTEAFF; DNA: TGTGCCACCAGCGGGTTACCAGGGGAAACTGGTGAGGGCACTGAAGCTTTCTTT
J: TRBJ2-1; V: TRBV21-1; size: .; D: .; CDR3: CASSKERVGGSYNEQFF; DNA: TGTGCCAGCAGCAAAGAACGAGTAGGGGGCTCCTACAATGAGCAGTTCTTC
J: TRBJ1-1; V: TRBV20-1; size: .; D: .; CDR3: CSASGGLKGTEAFF; DNA: TGCAGTGCTAGTGGCGGCTTAAAGGGCACTGAAGCTTTCTTT
J: TRBJ1-1; V: TRBV6-2/TRBV6-3; size: .; D: .; CDR3: CASSYRILTANPEAFF; DNA: TGTGCCAGCAGTTACCGGATCTTGACAGCTAACCCTGAAGCTTTCTTT
J: TRBJ2-5; V: TRBV3-1/TRBV3-2; size: .; D: .; CDR3: CASSQGPGPGSSETQYF; DNA: TGTGCCAGCAGCCAAGGACCGGGACCGGGGAGTTCAGAGACCCAGTACTTC
J: TRBJ1-6; V: TRBV6-2/TRBV6-3; size: once; D: .; CDR3: CASSRGTFGPRNSPLHF; DNA: TGTGCCAGCAGTCGCGGGACATTCGGCCCGCGGAATTCACCCCTCCACTTT
J: TRBJ1-2; V: TRBV7-2; size: few; D: .; CDR3: CASSLARRSTYGYTF; DNA: TGTGCCAGCAGCTTAGCTCGGAGGTCCACCTATGGCTACACCTTC